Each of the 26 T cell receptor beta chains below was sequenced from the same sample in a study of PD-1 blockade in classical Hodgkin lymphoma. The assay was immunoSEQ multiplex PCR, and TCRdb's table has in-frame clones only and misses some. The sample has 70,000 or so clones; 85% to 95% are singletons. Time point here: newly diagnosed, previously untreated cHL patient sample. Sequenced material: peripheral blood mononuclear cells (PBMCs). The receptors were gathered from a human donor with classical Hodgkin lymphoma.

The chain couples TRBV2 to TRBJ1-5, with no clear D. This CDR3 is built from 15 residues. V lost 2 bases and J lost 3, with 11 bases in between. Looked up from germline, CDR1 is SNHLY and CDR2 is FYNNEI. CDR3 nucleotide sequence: TGTGCCAGCAGTGAATTCCCGTCTGTCAATCAGCCCCAGCATTTT. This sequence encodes CASSEFPSVNQPQHF.

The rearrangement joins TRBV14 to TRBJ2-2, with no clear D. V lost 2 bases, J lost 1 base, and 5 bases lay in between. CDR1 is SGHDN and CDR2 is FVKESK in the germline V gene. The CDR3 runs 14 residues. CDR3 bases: TGTGCCAGCAGCCAACGAGGGAACACCGGGGAGCTGTTTTTT. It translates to CASSQRGNTGELFF.

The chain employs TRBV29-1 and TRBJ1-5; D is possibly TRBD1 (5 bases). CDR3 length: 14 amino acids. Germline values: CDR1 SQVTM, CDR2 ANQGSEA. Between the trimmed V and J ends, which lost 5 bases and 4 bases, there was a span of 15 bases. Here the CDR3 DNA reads TGCAGCGTTAGCGTGGACATTCCAAATCAGCCCCAGCATTTT. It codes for CSVSVDIPNQPQHF.

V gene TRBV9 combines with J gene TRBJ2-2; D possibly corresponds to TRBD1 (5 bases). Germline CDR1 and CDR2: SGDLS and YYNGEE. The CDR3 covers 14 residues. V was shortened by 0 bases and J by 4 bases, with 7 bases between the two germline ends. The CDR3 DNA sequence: TGTGCCAGCAGCGTAGCTGACAGCACCGGGGAGCTGTTTTTT. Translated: CASSVADSTGELFF. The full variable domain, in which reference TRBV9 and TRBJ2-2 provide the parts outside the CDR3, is DSGVTQTPKHLITATGQRVTLRCSPRSGDLSVYWYQQSLDQGLQFLIQYYNGEERAKGNILERFSAQQFPDLHSELNLSSLELGDSALYFCASSVADSTGELFFGEGSRLTVL.

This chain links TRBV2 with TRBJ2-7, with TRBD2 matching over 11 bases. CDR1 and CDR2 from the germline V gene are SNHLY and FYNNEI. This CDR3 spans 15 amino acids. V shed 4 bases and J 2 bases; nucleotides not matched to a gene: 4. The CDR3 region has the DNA TGTGCCAGCAGTGCTGGACTAGCGGGCGCCTACGAGCAGTACTTC. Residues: CASSAGLAGAYEQYF.

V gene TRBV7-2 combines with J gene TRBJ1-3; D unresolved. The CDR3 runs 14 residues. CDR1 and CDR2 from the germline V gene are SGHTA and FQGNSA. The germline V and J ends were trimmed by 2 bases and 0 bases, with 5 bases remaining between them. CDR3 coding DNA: TGTGCCAGCAGCTTATCCGTCTCTGGAAACACCATATATTTT. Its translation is CASSLSVSGNTIYF.

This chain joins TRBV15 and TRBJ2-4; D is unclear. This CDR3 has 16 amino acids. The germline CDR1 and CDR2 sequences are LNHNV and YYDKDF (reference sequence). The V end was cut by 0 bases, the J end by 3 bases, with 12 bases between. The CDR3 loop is CATSRDRTVGKNIQYF. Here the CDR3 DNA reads TGTGCCACCAGCAGAGATCGGACCGTTGGCAAAAACATTCAGTACTTC.

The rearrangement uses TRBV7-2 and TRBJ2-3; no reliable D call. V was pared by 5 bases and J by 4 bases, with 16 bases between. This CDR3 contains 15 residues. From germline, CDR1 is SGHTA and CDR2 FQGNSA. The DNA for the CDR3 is TGTGCCAGCAGCGTGAAGGGCCGGAACTCAGATACGCAGTATTTT. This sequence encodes CASSVKGRNSDTQYF.

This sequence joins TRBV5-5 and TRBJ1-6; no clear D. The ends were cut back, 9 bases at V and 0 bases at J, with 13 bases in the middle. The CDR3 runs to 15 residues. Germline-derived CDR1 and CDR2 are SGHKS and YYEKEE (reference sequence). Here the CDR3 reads CATDMGSSYNSPLHF. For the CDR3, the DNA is TGTGCCACGGATATGGGGAGCTCCTATAATTCACCCCTCCACTTT. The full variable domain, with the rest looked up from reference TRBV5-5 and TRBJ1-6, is DAGVTQSPTHLIKTRGQQVTLRCSPISGHKSVSWYQQVLGQGPQFIFQYYEKEERGRGNFPDRFSARQFPNYSSELNVNALLLGDSALYLCATDMGSSYNSPLHFGNGTRLTVT.

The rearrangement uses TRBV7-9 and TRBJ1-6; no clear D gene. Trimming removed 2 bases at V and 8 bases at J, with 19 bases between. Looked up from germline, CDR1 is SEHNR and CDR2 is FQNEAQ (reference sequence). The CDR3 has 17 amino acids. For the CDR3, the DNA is TGTGCCAGCAGCTTACCTCCCGGGTCTTTGCGTTATTCACCCCTCCACTTT. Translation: CASSLPPGSLRYSPLHF.

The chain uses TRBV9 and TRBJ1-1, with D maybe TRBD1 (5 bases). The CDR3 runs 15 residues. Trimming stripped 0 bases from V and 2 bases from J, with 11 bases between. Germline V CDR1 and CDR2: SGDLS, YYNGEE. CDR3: CASSVEGDPNTEAFF. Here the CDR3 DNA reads TGTGCCAGCAGCGTAGAAGGGGACCCCAACACTGAAGCTTTCTTT.

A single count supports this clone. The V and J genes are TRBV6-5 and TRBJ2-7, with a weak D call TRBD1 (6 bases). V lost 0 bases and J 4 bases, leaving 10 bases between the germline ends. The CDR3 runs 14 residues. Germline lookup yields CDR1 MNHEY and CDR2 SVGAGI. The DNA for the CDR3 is TGTGCCAGCAGTTACTCCAGGGGATTTTACGAGCAGTACTTC. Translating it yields CASSYSRGFYEQYF.

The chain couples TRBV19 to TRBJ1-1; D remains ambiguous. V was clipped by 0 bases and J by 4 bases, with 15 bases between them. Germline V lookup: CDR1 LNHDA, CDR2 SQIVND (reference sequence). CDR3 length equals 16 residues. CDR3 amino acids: CASSIDLLRDSTEAFF. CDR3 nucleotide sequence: TGTGCCAGTAGTATAGACCTTCTAAGGGATAGCACTGAAGCTTTCTTT.

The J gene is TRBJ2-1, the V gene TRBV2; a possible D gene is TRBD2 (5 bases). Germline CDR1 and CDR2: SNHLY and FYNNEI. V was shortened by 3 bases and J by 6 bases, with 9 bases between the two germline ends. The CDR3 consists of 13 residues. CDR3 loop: CASSDRDSNEQFF. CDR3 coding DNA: TGTGCCAGCAGTGACCGGGATTCCAATGAGCAGTTCTTC.

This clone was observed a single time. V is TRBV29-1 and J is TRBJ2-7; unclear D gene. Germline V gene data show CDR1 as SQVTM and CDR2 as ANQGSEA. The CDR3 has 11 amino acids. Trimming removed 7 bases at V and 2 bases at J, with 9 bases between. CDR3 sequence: CSAGAAYEQYF. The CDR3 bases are TGCAGCGCGGGCGCCGCCTACGAGCAGTACTTC.

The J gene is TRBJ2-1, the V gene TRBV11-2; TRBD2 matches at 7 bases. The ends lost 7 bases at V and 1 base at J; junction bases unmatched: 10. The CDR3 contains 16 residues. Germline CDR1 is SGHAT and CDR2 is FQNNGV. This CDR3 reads CASTPTPGLSYNEQFF. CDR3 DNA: TGTGCCAGCACTCCGACCCCGGGACTATCCTACAATGAGCAGTTCTTC.

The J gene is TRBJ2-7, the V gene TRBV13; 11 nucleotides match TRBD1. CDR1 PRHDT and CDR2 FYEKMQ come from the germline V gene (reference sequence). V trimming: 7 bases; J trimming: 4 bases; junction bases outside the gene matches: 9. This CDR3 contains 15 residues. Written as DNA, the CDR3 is TGTGCCAGCATAAGATGGGGGACAGGGGGGTACGAGCAGTACTTC. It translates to CASIRWGTGGYEQYF.

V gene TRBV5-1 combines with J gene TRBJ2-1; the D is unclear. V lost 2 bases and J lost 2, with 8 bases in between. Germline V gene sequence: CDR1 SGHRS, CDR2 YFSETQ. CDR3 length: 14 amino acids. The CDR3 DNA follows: TGCGCCAGCAGCTTTAGTGGTGCCTACAATGAGCAGTTCTTC. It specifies CASSFSGAYNEQFF.

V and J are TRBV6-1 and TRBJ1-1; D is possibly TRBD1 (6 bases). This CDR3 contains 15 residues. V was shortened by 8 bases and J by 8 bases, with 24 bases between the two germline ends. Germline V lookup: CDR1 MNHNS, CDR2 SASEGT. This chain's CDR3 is CASSTSGSQGKEAFF. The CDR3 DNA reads TGTGCCAGCTCAACTTCGGGGAGCCAGGGGAAGGAAGCTTTCTTT.

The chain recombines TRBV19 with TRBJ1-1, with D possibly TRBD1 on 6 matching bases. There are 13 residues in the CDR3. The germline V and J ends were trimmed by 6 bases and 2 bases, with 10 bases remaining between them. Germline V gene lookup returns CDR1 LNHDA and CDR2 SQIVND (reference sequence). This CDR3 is CASRNRVNTEAFF. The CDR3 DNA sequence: TGTGCCAGTAGAAACAGGGTCAACACTGAAGCTTTCTTT.

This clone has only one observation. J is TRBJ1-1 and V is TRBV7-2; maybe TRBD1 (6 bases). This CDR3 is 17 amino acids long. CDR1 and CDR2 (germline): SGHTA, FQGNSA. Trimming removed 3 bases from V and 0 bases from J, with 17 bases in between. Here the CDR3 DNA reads TGTGCCAGCAGCTTTAGGGTCGTAGGGACACTGAACACTGAAGCTTTCTTT. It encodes CASSFRVVGTLNTEAFF.

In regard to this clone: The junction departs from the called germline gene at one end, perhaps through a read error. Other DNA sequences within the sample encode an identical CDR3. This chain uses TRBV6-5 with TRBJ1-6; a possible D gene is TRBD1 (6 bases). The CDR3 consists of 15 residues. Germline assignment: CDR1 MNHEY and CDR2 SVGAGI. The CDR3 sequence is CASSYSTGDNSPLHF. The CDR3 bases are TGTGCCAGCAGTTACTCGACAGGAGATAATTCACCTCTCCACTTT.

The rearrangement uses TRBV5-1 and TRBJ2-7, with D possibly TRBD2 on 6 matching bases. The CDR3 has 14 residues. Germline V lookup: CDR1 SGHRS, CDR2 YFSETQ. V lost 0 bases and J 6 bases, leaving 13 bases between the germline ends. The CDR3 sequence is CASSLATSPSEQYF. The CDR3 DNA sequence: TGCGCCAGCAGCTTGGCCACTAGCCCGTCCGAGCAGTACTTC.

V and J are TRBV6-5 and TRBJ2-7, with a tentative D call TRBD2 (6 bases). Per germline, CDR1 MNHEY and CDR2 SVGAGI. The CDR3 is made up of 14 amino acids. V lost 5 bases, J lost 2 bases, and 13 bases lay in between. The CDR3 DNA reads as TGTGCCAGCAGTCCCCCCGGGAGTGCCTACGAGCAGTACTTC. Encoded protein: CASSPPGSAYEQYF.

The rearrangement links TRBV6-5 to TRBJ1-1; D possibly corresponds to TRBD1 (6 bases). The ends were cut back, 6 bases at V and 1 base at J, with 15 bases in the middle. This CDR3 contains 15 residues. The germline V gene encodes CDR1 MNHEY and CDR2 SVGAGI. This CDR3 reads CASRKGHLGNTEAFF. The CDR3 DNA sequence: TGTGCCAGCAGGAAGGGACACCTCGGGAACACTGAAGCTTTCTTT.

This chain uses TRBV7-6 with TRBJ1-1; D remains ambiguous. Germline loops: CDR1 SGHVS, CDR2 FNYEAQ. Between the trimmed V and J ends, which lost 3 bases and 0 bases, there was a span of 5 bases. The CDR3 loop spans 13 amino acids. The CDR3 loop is CASSFLVNTEAFF. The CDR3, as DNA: TGTGCCAGCAGCTTTTTGGTGAACACTGAAGCTTTCTTT. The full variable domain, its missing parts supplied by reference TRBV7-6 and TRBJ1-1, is GAGVSQSPRYKVTKRGQDVALRCDPISGHVSLYWYRQALGQGPEFLTYFNYEAQQDKSGLPNDRFSAERPEGSISTLTIQRTEQRDSAMYRCASSFLVNTEAFFGQGTRLTVV.